These T cell receptor beta chains were read from a single sample in a study of Ad26.COV2.S vaccination and SARS-CoV-2 variants. The data were produced by immunoSEQ multiplex PCR, yet TCRdb's version contains in-frame clones alone and is incomplete. There are about 240,000 clones in the sample; 88% occur only once, and 9.5% to 12% lies in the top ten. This material consisted of peripheral blood, taken in a trial of Ad26.COV2.S vaccine versus placebo. The origin of the receptors is a person between 18 and 65 years old who received the Ad26.COV2.S COVID-19 vaccine or a placebo. Each CDR3 is given without its conserved first and last residue. The order of the fields is D gene, V gene, J gene, CDR3 protein. The D gene is left open where the match is weak.

D: NA; V: TRBV6-6; J: TRBJ2-7; CDR3: ASSYAAGFSYEQY
D: NA; V: TRBV29-1; J: TRBJ2-5; CDR3: SVEDPFQETQY
D: TRBD1; V: TRBV28; J: TRBJ1-4; CDR3: ASSNSGTGVFGKLF
D: NA; V: TRBV29-1; J: TRBJ2-1; CDR3: SVGRQIEQF
D: NA; V: TRBV13; J: TRBJ2-1; CDR3: ASSRRAPREDEQF
D: NA; V: TRBV6-1; J: TRBJ1-2; CDR3: ASSEFGGGYT
D: NA; V: TRBV6-6; J: TRBJ2-5; CDR3: ASSNGWDGQETQY
D: TRBD1; V: TRBV5-1; J: TRBJ1-1; CDR3: ASSAPLTGGQSTEAF
D: NA; V: TRBV25-1; J: TRBJ1-1; CDR3: ASSERFERAEAF
D: TRBD1; V: TRBV3-1/TRBV3-2; J: TRBJ1-6; CDR3: ASSQDPGQRYSPLH
D: TRBD1; V: TRBV11-3; J: TRBJ2-6; CDR3: ASSPGTGSGANVLT
D: TRBD1; V: TRBV27; J: TRBJ2-2; CDR3: ASSTTGGNTGELF
D: NA; V: TRBV6-5; J: TRBJ2-7; CDR3: ASSYEGPRGEQY
D: NA; V: TRBV27; J: TRBJ2-7; CDR3: ASSLSAGNPYEQY
D: NA; V: TRBV6-2/TRBV6-3; J: TRBJ2-3; CDR3: ASSFLRKRFADTDTQY
D: NA; V: TRBV9; J: TRBJ2-5; CDR3: ASSVVGRGQETQY
D: NA; V: TRBV15; J: TRBJ2-5; CDR3: ATSRGSGSSETQY
D: NA; V: TRBV6-2/TRBV6-3; J: TRBJ2-6; CDR3: ASSYGWANSGANVLT
D: NA; V: TRBV6-5; J: TRBJ2-7; CDR3: ASTGQIYEQY
D: TRBD1; V: TRBV28; J: TRBJ1-2; CDR3: ASSLLSRGDGYT
D: NA; V: TRBV6-5; J: TRBJ2-2; CDR3: ASSSQGSGTGELF
D: NA; V: TRBV18; J: TRBJ2-1; CDR3: ASSPPNRASSYNEQF
D: NA; V: TRBV6-6; J: TRBJ2-3; CDR3: ASSSHQSPDTQY
D: TRBD2; V: TRBV7-9; J: TRBJ2-3; CDR3: ASSWKRGNPDTQY
D: TRBD2; V: TRBV3-1/TRBV3-2; J: TRBJ2-5; CDR3: ASSLLSLRLASRETQY
D: NA; V: TRBV5-5; J: TRBJ1-4; CDR3: ASSLVSGIGEKLF
D: NA; V: TRBV28; J: TRBJ2-5; CDR3: ASSLDAAQETQY
D: TRBD1; V: TRBV28; J: TRBJ2-3; CDR3: ASSLPMTGRTDTQY
D: NA; V: TRBV5-1; J: TRBJ2-7; CDR3: ASSLGSADYEQY
D: TRBD1; V: TRBV5-4; J: TRBJ2-3; CDR3: ASSLEGQDTDTQY
D: TRBD2; V: TRBV25-1; J: TRBJ2-3; CDR3: ASSEASGNGDTQY
D: NA; V: TRBV7-9; J: TRBJ2-3; CDR3: ASSYSGLSTDTQY
D: TRBD2; V: TRBV29-1; J: TRBJ2-7; CDR3: SAGISWRTSGRGSYEQY
D: NA; V: TRBV11-1; J: TRBJ2-3; CDR3: ASSLRGERTDTQY
D: NA; V: TRBV6-5; J: TRBJ2-7; CDR3: ASSYSRGSYEQY
D: NA; V: TRBV7-2; J: TRBJ2-5; CDR3: ASSLGGGPPLY
D: NA; V: TRBV10-2; J: TRBJ2-3; CDR3: ASSETGSHTDTQY
D: NA; V: TRBV18; J: TRBJ1-2; CDR3: ASSPARDDYT
D: TRBD2; V: TRBV7-2; J: TRBJ2-7; CDR3: ASSPLGLAGVRY
D: NA; V: TRBV27; J: TRBJ2-3; CDR3: ASINVGANTQY
D: NA; V: TRBV19; J: TRBJ2-7; CDR3: ATTGRTAYEQY
D: NA; V: TRBV6-1; J: TRBJ1-4; CDR3: ASRTVEKLF
D: NA; V: TRBV7-9; J: TRBJ2-3; CDR3: ASSLEAKLYTDTQY
D: TRBD2; V: TRBV6-5; J: TRBJ2-3; CDR3: ASRRTSGSIDTQY
D: NA; V: TRBV27; J: TRBJ1-6; CDR3: ASSQRTAYNSPLH
D: NA; V: TRBV10-3; J: TRBJ1-4; CDR3: AHGDGSVEKLF
D: TRBD1; V: TRBV25-1; J: TRBJ1-2; CDR3: ASSGTGPSSYT
D: TRBD2; V: TRBV18; J: TRBJ2-1; CDR3: ASSPPISGVSNEQF
D: TRBD2; V: TRBV28; J: TRBJ2-6; CDR3: ASSFRSGGRSGANVLT
D: NA; V: TRBV6-7; J: TRBJ1-5; CDR3: ASSYSNRDTNQPQH
D: NA; V: TRBV19; J: TRBJ2-1; CDR3: ASSIGPPGMEQF
D: NA; V: TRBV7-2; J: TRBJ2-7; CDR3: ASSLMQGREQY
D: NA; V: TRBV5-4; J: TRBJ2-6; CDR3: ASIPRGPSSGANVLT